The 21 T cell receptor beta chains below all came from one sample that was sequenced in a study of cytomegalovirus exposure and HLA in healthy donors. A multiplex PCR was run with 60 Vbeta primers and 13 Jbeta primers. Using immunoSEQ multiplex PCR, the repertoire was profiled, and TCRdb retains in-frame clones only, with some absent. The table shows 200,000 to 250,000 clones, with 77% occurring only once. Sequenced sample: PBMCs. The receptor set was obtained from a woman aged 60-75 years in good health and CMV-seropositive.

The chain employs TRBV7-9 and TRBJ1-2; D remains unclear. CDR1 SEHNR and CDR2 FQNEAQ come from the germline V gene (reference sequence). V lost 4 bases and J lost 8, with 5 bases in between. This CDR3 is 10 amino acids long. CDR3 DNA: TGTGCCAGCAGCTCACTGGGCTACACCTTC. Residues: CASSSLGYTF.

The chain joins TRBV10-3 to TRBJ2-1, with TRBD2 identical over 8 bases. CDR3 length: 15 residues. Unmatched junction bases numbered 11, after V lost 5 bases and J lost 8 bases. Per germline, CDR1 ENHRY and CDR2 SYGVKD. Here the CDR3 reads CAISHGTRGMDEQFF. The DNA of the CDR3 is TGTGCCATCAGTCATGGGACTAGAGGGATGGATGAGCAGTTCTTC.

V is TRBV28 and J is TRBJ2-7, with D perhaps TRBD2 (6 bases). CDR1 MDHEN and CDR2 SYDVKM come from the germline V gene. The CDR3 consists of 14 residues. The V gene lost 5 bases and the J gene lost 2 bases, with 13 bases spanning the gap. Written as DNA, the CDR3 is TGTGCCAGCAGTACACCCGGGGGAACCTACGAGCAGTACTTC. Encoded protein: CASSTPGGTYEQYF.

The DNA for the CDR3 is TGTGCCAGCAGTTTAAAAGGGGGCAACACTGAAGCTTTCTTT. It specifies CASSLKGGNTEAFF. The genes are TRBV27 and TRBJ1-1; 7 bases are a match to TRBD1. CDR3 size: 14 residues. CDR1 MNHEY and CDR2 SMNVEV come from the germline V gene (reference sequence). V dropped 2 bases and J dropped 2; count of bases not matched to a gene: 2.

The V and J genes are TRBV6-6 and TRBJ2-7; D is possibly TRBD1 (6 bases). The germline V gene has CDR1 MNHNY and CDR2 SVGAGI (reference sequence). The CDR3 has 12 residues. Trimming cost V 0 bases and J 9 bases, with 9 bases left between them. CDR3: CASSYSGQGQYF. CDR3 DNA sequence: TGTGCCAGCAGTTACTCGGGACAAGGGCAGTACTTC.

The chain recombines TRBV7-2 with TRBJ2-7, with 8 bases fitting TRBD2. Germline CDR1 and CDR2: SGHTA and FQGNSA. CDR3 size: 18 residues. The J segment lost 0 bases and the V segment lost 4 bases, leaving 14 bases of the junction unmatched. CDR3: CASSSPFTPGGSSYEQYF. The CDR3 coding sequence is TGTGCCAGCAGCTCACCCTTTACCCCGGGGGGGAGCTCCTACGAGCAGTACTTC.

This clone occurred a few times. The CDR3 nucleotides are TGTGCCAGCAGCTTGCGGGGGGCTCGGACCGGGGAGCTGTTTTTT. Translating it yields CASSLRGARTGELFF. V is TRBV5-8 and J is TRBJ2-2; possible D gene TRBD2, 7 bases. Trimming pared 1 base from V and 5 bases from J, leaving 12 bases between. The CDR3 loop spans 15 amino acids. The germline gives CDR1 SGHTS, CDR2 YDEGEE.

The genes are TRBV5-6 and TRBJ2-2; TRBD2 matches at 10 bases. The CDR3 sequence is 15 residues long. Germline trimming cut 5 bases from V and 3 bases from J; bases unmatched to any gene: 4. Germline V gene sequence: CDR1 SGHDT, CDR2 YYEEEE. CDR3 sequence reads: CASSPSGSYTGELFF. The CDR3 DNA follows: TGTGCCAGCAGTCCTAGCGGGAGCTACACCGGGGAGCTGTTTTTT.

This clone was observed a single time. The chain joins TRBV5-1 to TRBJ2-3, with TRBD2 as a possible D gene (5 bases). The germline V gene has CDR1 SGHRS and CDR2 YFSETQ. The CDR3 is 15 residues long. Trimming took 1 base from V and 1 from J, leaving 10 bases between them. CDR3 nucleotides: TGCGCCAGCAGCTTGCTAGCCCAGCGCACAGATACGCAGTATTTT. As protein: CASSLLAQRTDTQYF.

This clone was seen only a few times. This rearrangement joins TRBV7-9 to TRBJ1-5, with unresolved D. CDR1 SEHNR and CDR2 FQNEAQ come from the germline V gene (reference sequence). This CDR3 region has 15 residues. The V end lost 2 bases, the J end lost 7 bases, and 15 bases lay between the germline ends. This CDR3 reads CASSLTSSTGQPQHF. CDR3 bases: TGTGCCAGCAGCTTAACCTCCTCTACGGGGCAGCCCCAGCATTTT.

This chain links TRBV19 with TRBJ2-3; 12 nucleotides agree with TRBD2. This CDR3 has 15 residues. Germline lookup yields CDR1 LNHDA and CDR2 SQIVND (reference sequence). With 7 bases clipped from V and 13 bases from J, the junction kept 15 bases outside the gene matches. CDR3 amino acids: CASKPTSGRTQWEYF. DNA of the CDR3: TGTGCCAGTAAACCGACTAGCGGGAGAACTCAGTGGGAGTATTTT.

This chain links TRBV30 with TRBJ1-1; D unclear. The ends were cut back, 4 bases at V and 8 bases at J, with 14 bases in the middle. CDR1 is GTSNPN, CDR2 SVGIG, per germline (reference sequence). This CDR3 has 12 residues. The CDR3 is CAWTPWREEAFF. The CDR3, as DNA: TGTGCCTGGACCCCCTGGAGGGAAGAAGCTTTCTTT.

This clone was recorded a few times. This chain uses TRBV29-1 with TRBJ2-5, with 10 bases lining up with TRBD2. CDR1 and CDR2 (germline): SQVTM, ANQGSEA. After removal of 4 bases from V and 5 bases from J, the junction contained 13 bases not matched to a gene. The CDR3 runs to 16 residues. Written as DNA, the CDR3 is TGCAGCGTTGGGGGAGCTAGCGGGAGTCGACGGGAGACCCAGTACTTC. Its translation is CSVGGASGSRRETQYF. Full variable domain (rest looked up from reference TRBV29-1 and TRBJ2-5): SAVISQKPSRDICQRGTSLTIQCQVDSQVTMMFWYRQQPGQSLTLIATANQGSEATYESGFVIDKFPISRPNLTFSTLTVSNMSPEDSSIYLCSVGGASGSRRETQYFGPGTRLLVL.

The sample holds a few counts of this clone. CDR3 in DNA: TGTGCCACCAGCGGTAACATGAACACTGAAGCTTTCTTT. Encoded protein: CATSGNMNTEAFF. The rearrangement uses TRBV15 and TRBJ1-1; D gene unclear. Trimming removed 5 bases at V and 0 bases at J, with 7 bases between. The V gene's germline CDR1 is LNHNV and CDR2 YYDKDF (reference sequence). The length of the CDR3 is 13 residues.

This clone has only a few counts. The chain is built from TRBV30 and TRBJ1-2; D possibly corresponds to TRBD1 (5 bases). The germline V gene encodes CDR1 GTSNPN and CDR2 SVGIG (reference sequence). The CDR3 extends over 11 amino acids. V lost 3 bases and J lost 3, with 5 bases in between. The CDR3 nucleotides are TGTGCCTGGAGACAGGACTATGGCTACACCTTC. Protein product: CAWRQDYGYTF.

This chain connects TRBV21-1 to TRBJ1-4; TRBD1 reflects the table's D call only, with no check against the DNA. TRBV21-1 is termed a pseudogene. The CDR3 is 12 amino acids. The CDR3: CASQTSGEKLFF. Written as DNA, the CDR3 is TGTGCCAGTCAAACGTCAGGTGAAAAACTGTTTTTT.

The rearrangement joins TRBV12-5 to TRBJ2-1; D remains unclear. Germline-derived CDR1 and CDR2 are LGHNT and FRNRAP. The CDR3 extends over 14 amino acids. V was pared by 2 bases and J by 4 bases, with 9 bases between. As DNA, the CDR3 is TGTGCTAGTGGTTTGTCTGAACTTTACAATGAGCAGTTCTTC. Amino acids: CASGLSELYNEQFF. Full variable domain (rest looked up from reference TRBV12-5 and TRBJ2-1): DARVTQTPRHKVTEMGQEVTMRCQPILGHNTVFWYRQTMMQGLELLAYFRNRAPLDDSGMPKDRFSAEMPDATLATLKIQPSEPRDSAVYFCASGLSELYNEQFFGPGTRLTVL.

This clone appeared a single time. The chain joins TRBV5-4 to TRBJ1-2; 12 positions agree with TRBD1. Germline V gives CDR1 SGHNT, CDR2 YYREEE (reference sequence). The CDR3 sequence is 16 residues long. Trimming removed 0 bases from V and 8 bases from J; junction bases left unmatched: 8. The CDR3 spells CASSLAGGQGARGYTF. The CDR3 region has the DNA TGTGCCAGCAGCTTGGCTGGGGGACAGGGGGCGCGGGGCTACACCTTC.

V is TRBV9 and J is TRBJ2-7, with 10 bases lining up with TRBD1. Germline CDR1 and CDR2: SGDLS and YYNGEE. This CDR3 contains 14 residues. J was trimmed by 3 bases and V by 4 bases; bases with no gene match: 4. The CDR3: CASSLRTGGYEQYF. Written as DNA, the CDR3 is TGTGCCAGCAGCCTCCGGACAGGGGGCTACGAGCAGTACTTC.

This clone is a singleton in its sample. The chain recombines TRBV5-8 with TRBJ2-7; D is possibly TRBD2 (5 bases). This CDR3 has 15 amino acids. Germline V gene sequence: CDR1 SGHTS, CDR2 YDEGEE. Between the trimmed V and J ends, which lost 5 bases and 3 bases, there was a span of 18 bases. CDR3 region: CASRVGVGRIYEQYF. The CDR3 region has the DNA TGTGCCAGCAGGGTGGGAGTCGGCAGGATCTACGAGCAGTACTTC.

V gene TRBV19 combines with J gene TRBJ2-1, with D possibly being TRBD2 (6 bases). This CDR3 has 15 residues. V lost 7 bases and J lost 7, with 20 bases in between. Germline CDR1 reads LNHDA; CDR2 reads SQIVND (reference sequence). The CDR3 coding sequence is TGTGCCAGTACCCTTGACGGTAGGGGACTTAATGAGCAGTTCTTC. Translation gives CASTLDGRGLNEQFF.